This paragraph covers one T cell receptor beta chain sequence. This sample is part of a study of blood T cell repertoires in COVID-19. Overall study context: The study drew acute and convalescent COVID-19 samples from the United States, Italy and Spain. Sources were T cells, B-cell-depleted T cells, or PBMCs; the material itself was cDNA or gDNA.

V lost 1 base, J lost 0 bases, and 16 bases lay in between. Germline CDR1 and CDR2: LGHDT and YNNKEL (reference sequence). The CDR3 runs to 18 residues. Under the authors' procedure: Reference gene primer amplification gave nucleated cell count estimates. Using immunoSEQ multiplex PCR, the repertoire was profiled, and TCRdb retains in-frame clones only, with some absent. V and J calls and clone size follow that table, whereas D and trimming were derived from the DNA. The data show 100,000 to 150,000 clones, around three quarters seen once. The gene calls are TRBV3-1 (or the pseudogene TRBV3-2) and TRBJ2-4; maybe TRBD1 (6 bases). Specimen: peripheral blood. This receptor was taken from a woman aged 70-85 years with acute or convalescent COVID-19. Here the CDR3 reads CASSQGTVLHLAKNIQYF. CDR3 DNA: TGTGCCAGCAGCCAAGGGACAGTGCTACATCTAGCCAAAAACATTCAGTACTTC.